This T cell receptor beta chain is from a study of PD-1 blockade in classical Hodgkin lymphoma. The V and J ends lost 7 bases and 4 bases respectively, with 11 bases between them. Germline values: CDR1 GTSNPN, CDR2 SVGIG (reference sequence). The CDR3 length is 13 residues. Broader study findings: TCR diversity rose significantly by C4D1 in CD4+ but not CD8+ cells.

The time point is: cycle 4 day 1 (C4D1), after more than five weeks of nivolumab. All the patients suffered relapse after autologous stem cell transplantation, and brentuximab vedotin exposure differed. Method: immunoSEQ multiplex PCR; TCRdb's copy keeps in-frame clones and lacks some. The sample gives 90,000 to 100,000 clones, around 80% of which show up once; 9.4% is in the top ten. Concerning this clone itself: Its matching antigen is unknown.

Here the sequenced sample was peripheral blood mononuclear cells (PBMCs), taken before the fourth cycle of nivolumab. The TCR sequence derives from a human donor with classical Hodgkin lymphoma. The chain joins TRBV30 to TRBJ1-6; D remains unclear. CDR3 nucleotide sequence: TGTGCCTTCATGACATTTTATAATTCACCCCTCCACTTT. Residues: CAFMTFYNSPLHF. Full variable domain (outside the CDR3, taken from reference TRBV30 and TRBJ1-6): SQTIHQWPATLVQPVGSPLSLECTVEGTSNPNLYWYRQAAGRGLQLLFYSVGIGQISSEVPQNLSASRPQDRQFILSSKKLLLSDSGFYLCAFMTFYNSPLHFGNGTRLTVT.